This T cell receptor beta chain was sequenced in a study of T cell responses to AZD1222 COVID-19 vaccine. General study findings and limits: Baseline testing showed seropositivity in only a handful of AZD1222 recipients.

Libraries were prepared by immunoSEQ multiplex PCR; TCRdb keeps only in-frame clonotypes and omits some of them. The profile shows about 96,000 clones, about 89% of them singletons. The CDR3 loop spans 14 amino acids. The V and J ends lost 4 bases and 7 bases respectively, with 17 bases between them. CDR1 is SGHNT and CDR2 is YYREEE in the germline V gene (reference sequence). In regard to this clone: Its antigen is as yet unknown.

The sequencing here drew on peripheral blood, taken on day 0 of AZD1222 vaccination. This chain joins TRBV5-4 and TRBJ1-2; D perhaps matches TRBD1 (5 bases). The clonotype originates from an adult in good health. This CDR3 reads CASSLSRQGAGYTF. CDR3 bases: TGTGCCAGCAGCCTCTCCCGGCAGGGAGCTGGCTACACCTTC.